These 15 T cell receptor beta chains were sequenced from one sample in a study of blood T cell repertoires in COVID-19. TCRdb's table, derived via immunoSEQ multiplex PCR, lists solely in-frame clones and lacks some. The sample comprises more than 140,000 clones, over 80% of which are singletons, and 1.6% rests with the top ten. The specimen was peripheral blood. The receptor set was obtained from a human donor in a cohort sampled during active COVID-19.

The chain joins TRBV5-4 to TRBJ2-1; TRBD2 aligns across 10 bases. The CDR3 runs 15 residues. After removal of 0 bases from V and 7 bases from J, the junction contained 4 bases not matched to a gene. Germline V gene data show CDR1 as SGHNT and CDR2 as YYREEE (reference sequence). The CDR3 protein is CASSLGASGGNEQFF. DNA for the CDR3: TGTGCCAGCAGCTTGGGGGCTAGCGGGGGAAATGAGCAGTTCTTC.

This clone was counted between two and nine times. This CDR3 is also generated by other DNA sequences in the sample. The genes are TRBV18 and TRBJ2-5; the match to TRBD1 covers 7 bases. With 6 bases clipped from V and 2 bases from J, the junction kept 3 bases outside the gene matches. Germline CDR1 and CDR2: KGHSH and LQKENI. There are 13 residues in the CDR3. The chain's CDR3 is CASSPGQQETQYF. CDR3 nucleotides: TGTGCCAGCTCGCCGGGACAGCAAGAGACCCAGTACTTC.

The chain employs TRBV11-2 and TRBJ2-1, with TRBD2 identical over 8 bases. CDR1 SGHAT and CDR2 FQNNGV come from the germline V gene. This CDR3 is built from 17 residues. The trim removed 2 bases at V and 2 bases at J, leaving 8 bases unmatched. The CDR3 region is CASSLNGGGIPYNEQFF. In DNA, the CDR3 is TGTGCCAGCAGCTTAAACGGGGGGGGGATCCCCTACAATGAGCAGTTCTTC.

This chain links TRBV4-2 with TRBJ2-7; 12 bases are shared with TRBD2. The length of the CDR3 is 18 residues. Germline assignment: CDR1 LGHNA and CDR2 YNFKEQ. Losses at the gene ends were 0 bases for V and 2 bases for J; bases not matched to a gene: 8. In nucleotides, the CDR3 is TGTGCCAGCAGCCAAGATCAGTGGACTAGCGGGACCACCTACGAGCAGTACTTC. The encoded protein is CASSQDQWTSGTTYEQYF.

This sequence joins TRBV3-1 (or the pseudogene TRBV3-2) and TRBJ1-4; tentatively, D is TRBD1 (5 bases). Germline V gives CDR1 LGHDT, CDR2 YNNKEL (reference sequence). Trimming took off 1 base at V and 6 bases at J, with 9 bases between the two ends. The CDR3 spans 14 residues. This CDR3 reads CASSQVGGYEKLFF. In nucleotides, the CDR3 is TGTGCCAGCAGCCAAGTTGGGGGGTATGAAAAACTGTTTTTT.

This chain connects TRBV6-5 to TRBJ2-1; 8 bases fit TRBD1. CDR1 is MNHEY, CDR2 SVGAGI, per germline. CDR3 length: 16 amino acids. The V segment lost 0 bases and the J segment 7 bases; nucleotides outside the gene matches: 8. The CDR3 sequence: CASSYSTPDRGNEQFF. The CDR3, as DNA: TGTGCCAGCAGTTACTCGACCCCCGACAGGGGAAATGAGCAGTTCTTC.

The J gene is TRBJ1-1, the V gene TRBV7-8; the D gene is possibly TRBD1 (5 bases). This CDR3 region has 13 residues. Germline V CDR1 and CDR2: SGHVS, FQNEAQ. Trimming shortened V by 1 base and J by 8 bases, and 11 bases separated the two germline ends. For the CDR3, the DNA is TGTGCCAGCAGCTTAGGGGGCTTGACGGAAGCTTTCTTT. This gives the protein CASSLGGLTEAFF.

V is TRBV25-1 and J is TRBJ2-7; D gene unclear. Trimming cost V 0 bases and J 0 bases, with 18 bases left between them. This CDR3 is 18 amino acids long. Looked up from germline, CDR1 is MGHDK and CDR2 is SYGVNS. CDR3 in DNA: TGTGCCAGCAGTGAATATCAAACGCGCGGTGGCCCCTCCTACGAGCAGTACTTC. It translates to CASSEYQTRGGPSYEQYF.

The V and J genes are TRBV20-1 and TRBJ1-2; 8 nucleotides agree with TRBD1. J was trimmed by 2 bases and V by 3 bases; bases with no gene match: 11. Germline V gene data show CDR1 as DFQATT and CDR2 as SNEGSKA (reference sequence). The CDR3 length is 16 residues. DNA for the CDR3: TGCAGTGCTAGTAGGGCAGGGGGCAACGGAAACTATGGCTACACCTTC. Translating gives CSASRAGGNGNYGYTF.

This chain links TRBV19 with TRBJ1-4; D is uncertain. The CDR3 consists of 14 residues. Trimming removed 1 base at V and 5 bases at J, with 8 bases between. Germline CDR1 and CDR2: LNHDA and SQIVND (reference sequence). The DNA for the CDR3 is TGTGCCAGTAGTATAGGAGGTGGGAATGAAAAACTGTTTTTT. Protein product: CASSIGGGNEKLFF.

The rearrangement uses TRBV27 and TRBJ2-6; D is ambiguous. Per germline, CDR1 MNHEY and CDR2 SMNVEV (reference sequence). The length of the CDR3 is 15 residues. V was pared by 7 bases and J by 0 bases, with 10 bases between. The CDR3 region is CASTRLGSGANVLTF. The CDR3 DNA follows: TGTGCCAGCACCCGCCTAGGCTCTGGGGCCAACGTCCTGACTTTC.

To note about this clone: Sequence at one end of the junction differs from germline and may be a read error. The chain recombines TRBV7-7 with TRBJ2-1; 8 bases are shared with TRBD1. The germline gives CDR1 SSHAT, CDR2 FNYEAQ (reference sequence). This CDR3 is 15 amino acids long. This CDR3 reads CASSPDRGVHNEQFF. The CDR3 DNA reads TGTGCTAGCAGCCCCGACAGGGGCGTCCACAATGAGCAGTTCTTC.

The V call is TRBV11-3, the J call TRBJ2-2; the D gene is possibly TRBD2 (5 bases). CDR3 length equals 15 residues. Germline V lookup: CDR1 SGHNT, CDR2 YENEEA. Trimming took 5 bases from V and 4 from J, leaving 14 bases between them. The CDR3 spells CASSNPSAGTGELFF. As DNA, the CDR3 is TGTGCCAGCAGCAACCCCAGTGCGGGCACCGGGGAGCTGTTTTTT.

The chain is built from TRBV9 and TRBJ2-1, with TRBD2 identical over 9 bases. The CDR3 runs 18 residues. The germline V gene has CDR1 SGDLS and CDR2 YYNGEE. Trimming took 1 base from V and 7 from J; bases not matched to a gene: 15. The CDR3 region has the DNA TGTGCCAGCAGCGTATTCGGCGGGAGGGCGTCACGTGGGAATGAGCAGTTCTTC. It translates to CASSVFGGRASRGNEQFF.

The chain combines TRBV15 with TRBJ1-3; D remains unclear. Per the germline V gene, CDR1 is LNHNV and CDR2 is YYDKDF (reference sequence). The CDR3 is 16 amino acids. Trimming cost V 3 bases and J 0 bases, with 12 bases left between them. The CDR3 DNA sequence: TGTGCCACCAGCAGGGAGAGGGTGGGCTCTGGAAACACCATATATTTT. As protein: CATSRERVGSGNTIYF. Together with reference TRBV15 and TRBJ1-3, the CDR3 gives the full variable domain: DAMVIQNPRYQVTQFGKPVTLSCSQTLNHNVMYWYQQKSSQAPKLLFHYYDKDFNNEADTPDNFQSRRPNTSFCFLDIRSPGLGDTAMYLCATSRERVGSGNTIYFGEGSWLTVV.